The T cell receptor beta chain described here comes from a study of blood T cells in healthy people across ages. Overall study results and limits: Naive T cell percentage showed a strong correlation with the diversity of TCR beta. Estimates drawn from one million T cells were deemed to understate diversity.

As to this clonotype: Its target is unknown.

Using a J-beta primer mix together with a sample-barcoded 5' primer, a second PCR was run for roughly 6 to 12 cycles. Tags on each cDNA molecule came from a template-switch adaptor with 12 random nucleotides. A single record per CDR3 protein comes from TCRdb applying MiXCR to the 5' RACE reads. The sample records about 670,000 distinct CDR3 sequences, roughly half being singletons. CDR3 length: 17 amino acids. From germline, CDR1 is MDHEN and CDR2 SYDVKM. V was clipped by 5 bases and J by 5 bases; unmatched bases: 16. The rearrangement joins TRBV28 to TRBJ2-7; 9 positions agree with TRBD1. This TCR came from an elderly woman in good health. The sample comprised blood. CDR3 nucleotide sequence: TGTGCCAGCAGTCAACTCGTGGGGGACAGGGATCTCCACGAGCAGTACTTC. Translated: CASSQLVGDRDLHEQYF.